A single T cell receptor (beta chain) is shown here with its context. Its target is unknown. Treatment: roughly 10-day PBMC culture with coronavirus spike peptide pools or control peptides (ViraFEST assay). The sample comes from a study of vaccination and CD4 T cells after COVID-19. Across the study: Post-vaccination samples were procured at a median of around 72 days following dose two (range 14 to 241). Researchers treated cells with overlapping spike peptides taken from SARS-CoV-2, HCoV-NL63, HCoV-OC43 and HCoV-229E. General study points: Vaccine-specific clones numbering 304 of 307 showed spike mono-reactivity in convalescent patients.

The Oncomine TCR Beta short-read assay was what sequenced the DNA obtained from cultured CD4+ T cells. Genomic DNA was drawn out of CD4+ T cells grown in culture. TCRdb re-derived calls from the PCR reads in MiXCR, one entry per CDR3 protein. The sample includes about 18,000 distinct CDR3 sequences, around half of them seen just once. The source is a human donor who had recovered from COVID-19. Sequences were derived from CD4+ T cells from blood, cultured in vitro, sampled before SARS-CoV-2 vaccination.

In DNA, the CDR3 is TGTGCCACCCGAATAAGAATTTATAATTCACCCCTCCACTTT. Residues: CATRIRIYNSPLHF. The chain carries TRBV15 and TRBJ1-6; D gene unclear. The CDR3 contains 14 residues. The germline V gene has CDR1 LNHNV and CDR2 YYDKDF (reference sequence). The V end lost 8 bases, the J end lost 4 bases, and 12 bases lay between the germline ends.